Listed below are T cell receptor beta chains from one sample, sequenced in a study of cytomegalovirus exposure and HLA in healthy donors. Assay used: immunoSEQ multiplex PCR; TCRdb lists only in-frame clones, some missing. The sample consists of 150,000 to 190,000 clones, approximately 86% of them appearing once. The sequenced sample was PBMCs. The source of these receptors is a woman aged 45-65 years in good health and CMV-seropositive. CDR3s include the opening cysteine and the closing phenylalanine or tryptophan. The D gene is left open where the match is weak. Only some rows state a clone size, as once, few, many or a class for expanded clones.

abundance: -; v_gene: TRBV5-5; d_gene: -; j_gene: TRBJ2-7; CDR3nt: TGTGCCAGCAGCTTGGGCGGACAGCCCTACTACGAGCAGTACTTC; CDR3aa: CASSLGGQPYYEQYF
abundance: -; v_gene: TRBV28; d_gene: TRBD1; j_gene: TRBJ2-7; CDR3nt: TGTGCCAGCAGTTTTAGGGACAGGGGCGTCCGGGGCGAGCAGTACTTC; CDR3aa: CASSFRDRGVRGEQYF
abundance: once; v_gene: TRBV9; d_gene: TRBD2; j_gene: TRBJ2-7; CDR3nt: TGTGCCAGCAGCCCCGCCAGCGGGGGGGCGCCCTACGAGCAGTACTTC; CDR3aa: CASSPASGGAPYEQYF
abundance: -; v_gene: TRBV12-5; d_gene: TRBD2; j_gene: TRBJ2-7; CDR3nt: TGTGCTAGTGGTTTGGTAACGTGGGAGGGCCGCTACGAGCAGTACTTC; CDR3aa: CASGLVTWEGRYEQYF
abundance: -; v_gene: TRBV6-5; d_gene: -; j_gene: TRBJ2-2; CDR3nt: TGTGCCAGCAGTTATGGACAAAGCAACACCGGGGAGCTGTTTTTT; CDR3aa: CASSYGQSNTGELFF
abundance: few; v_gene: TRBV19; d_gene: -; j_gene: TRBJ1-3; CDR3nt: TGTGCCAGTAGTACCCGTCGACAGGTGGGGTCCTGGGGAAACACCATATATTTT; CDR3aa: CASSTRRQVGSWGNTIYF
abundance: -; v_gene: TRBV21-1; d_gene: -; j_gene: TRBJ2-7; CDR3nt: TGTGCCAGCAGCAAAGCCCAAAGGAGGACAGGGGACGACGAGCAGTACTTC; CDR3aa: CASSKAQRRTGDDEQYF
abundance: -; v_gene: TRBV5-8; d_gene: TRBD1; j_gene: TRBJ2-1; CDR3nt: TGTGCCAGCAGCACCGGGCGGCAGGGGGTCTATGAGCAGTTCTTC; CDR3aa: CASSTGRQGVYEQFF
abundance: -; v_gene: TRBV4-1; d_gene: -; j_gene: TRBJ2-1; CDR3nt: TGCGCCAGCAGCCAGGCTTACAATGAGCAGTTCTTC; CDR3aa: CASSQAYNEQFF
abundance: -; v_gene: TRBV29-1; d_gene: -; j_gene: TRBJ2-7; CDR3nt: TGCAGCGTTTCATTAGGGGCGCGGCAGTACTTC; CDR3aa: CSVSLGARQYF
abundance: few; v_gene: TRBV5-8; d_gene: -; j_gene: TRBJ2-1; CDR3nt: TGTGCCAGCAGCAGAGTCAATGAGCAGTTCTTC; CDR3aa: CASSRVNEQFF
abundance: -; v_gene: TRBV5-6; d_gene: -; j_gene: TRBJ2-7; CDR3nt: TGTGCCAGCAGCGTCACAGGGTTTGGCTACGAGCAGTACTTC; CDR3aa: CASSVTGFGYEQYF
abundance: -; v_gene: TRBV4-1; d_gene: -; j_gene: TRBJ1-4; CDR3nt: TGCGCCAGCAGCCAAGATCGGGGGATGGGGCCCTTTTTT; CDR3aa: CASSQDRGMGPFF